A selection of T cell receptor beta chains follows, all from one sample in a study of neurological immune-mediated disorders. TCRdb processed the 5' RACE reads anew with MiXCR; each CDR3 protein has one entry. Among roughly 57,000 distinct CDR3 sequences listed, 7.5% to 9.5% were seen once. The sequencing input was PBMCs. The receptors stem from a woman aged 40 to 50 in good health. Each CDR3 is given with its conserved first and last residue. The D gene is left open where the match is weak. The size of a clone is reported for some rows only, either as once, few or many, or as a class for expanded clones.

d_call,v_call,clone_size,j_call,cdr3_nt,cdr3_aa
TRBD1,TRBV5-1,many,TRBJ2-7,TGCGCCAGCAGCAGGACAGGGGGCGAGCAGTACTTC,CASSRTGGEQYF
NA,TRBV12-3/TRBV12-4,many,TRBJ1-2,TGTGCCAGCAGTTTAACGGAGAGGTATGGCTACACCTTC,CASSLTERYGYTF
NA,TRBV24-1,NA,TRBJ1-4,TGTGCCACCAGTGATTCGGCCAGCGCCGCAACTAATGAAAAACTGTTTTTT,CATSDSASAATNEKLFF
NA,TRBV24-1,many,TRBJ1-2,TGTGCCACCAGTGATTTGCCCGCCAGGGATGGCTATGGCTACACCTTC,CATSDLPARDGYGYTF
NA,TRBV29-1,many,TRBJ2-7,TGCAGCGTTTCCGGCGGTTCCTACGAGCAGTACTTC,CSVSGGSYEQYF
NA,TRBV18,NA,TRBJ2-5,TGTGCCAGCTCACCAGGAACAGGGCTACAAGAGACCCAGTACTTC,CASSPGTGLQETQYF
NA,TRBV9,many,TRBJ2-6,TGTGCCAGCAGCGTAGCAAGGACGGGGGCTGGGGCCAACGTCCTGACTTTC,CASSVARTGAGANVLTF
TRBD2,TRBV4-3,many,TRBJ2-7,TGCGCCAGCAGCCAAGGGCGGACTAGCGGGAGTTACTACGAGCAGTACTTC,CASSQGRTSGSYYEQYF
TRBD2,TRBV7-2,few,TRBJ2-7,TGTGCCAGCAGCGCCGGGGGACTAGCGGCCACTGAGCAGTACTTC,CASSAGGLAATEQYF
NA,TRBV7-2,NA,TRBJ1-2,TGTGCCGGCAGCCCCAGCCGTTACTCTTATGGCTACAACTTC,CAGSPSRYSYGYNF
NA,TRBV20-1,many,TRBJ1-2,TGCAGTGCTATCGTACTGACCTATGGCTACACCTTC,CSAIVLTYGYTF
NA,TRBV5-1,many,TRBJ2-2,TGCGCCAGCAGCCTACTGATGAACACCGGGGAGCTGTTTTTT,CASSLLMNTGELFF
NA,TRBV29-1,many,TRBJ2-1,TGCAGCGTTGGAGAAATAGGCTCCTACAATGAGCAGTTCTTC,CSVGEIGSYNEQFF
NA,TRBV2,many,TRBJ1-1,TGTGCCAGCGGCAGGGACTCTGAAGCTTTCTTT,CASGRDSEAFF
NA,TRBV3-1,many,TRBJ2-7,TGTGCCAGCAGCCAAGACTTCAAACAGACCTACGAGCAGTACTTC,CASSQDFKQTYEQYF
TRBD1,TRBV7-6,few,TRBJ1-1,TGTGCCAGCAGCTTAGGGTGGCCAGGGGGCACGGGCACTGAAGCTTTCTTT,CASSLGWPGGTGTEAFF
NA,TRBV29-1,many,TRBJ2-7,TGCAGCGCACAGGGCGGGATCCACGAGCAGTACTTC,CSAQGGIHEQYF
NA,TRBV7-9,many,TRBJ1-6,TGTGCCAGCAGCTTTGAGACAGCGGTGAGGTCACCCCTCCACTTT,CASSFETAVRSPLHF
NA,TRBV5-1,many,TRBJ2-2,TGCGCCAGCAGCGGTCTTAGTAACACCGGGGAGCTGTTTTTT,CASSGLSNTGELFF
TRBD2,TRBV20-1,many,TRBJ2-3,TGCAGTGCTAGAGATCAACATAGCGGGGCCCTAAGCACAGATACGCAGTATTTT,CSARDQHSGALSTDTQYF
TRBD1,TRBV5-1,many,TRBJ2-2,TGCGCCAGCAGCGGGGGACAGGGGCACGGGGAGCTGTTTTTT,CASSGGQGHGELFF
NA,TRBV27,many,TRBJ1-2,TGTGCCAGCAGTTTCCGGATGACTCTTGGTTATGGCTACACCTTC,CASSFRMTLGYGYTF
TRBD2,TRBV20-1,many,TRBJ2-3,TGCAGTGCTCGGGCTAGCGGTAGCACAGATACGCAGTATTTT,CSARASGSTDTQYF
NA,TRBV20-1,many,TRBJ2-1,TGCAGTGCTACAGAGAGGGGGGCCAAATCTTACAATGAGCAGTTCTTC,CSATERGAKSYNEQFF
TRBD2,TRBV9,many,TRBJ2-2,TGTGCCAGCAGCGTTAGCGGGGGTCGTTCCCCCGGGGAGCTGTTTTTT,CASSVSGGRSPGELFF
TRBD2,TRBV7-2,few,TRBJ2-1,TGTGCCAGCAGCCCCCAGACTAGCGGTTACAATGAGCAGTTCTTC,CASSPQTSGYNEQFF
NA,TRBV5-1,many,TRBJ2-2,TGCGCCAGCAGTCTAGCGCTAACGAACACCGGGGAGCTGTTTTTT,CASSLALTNTGELFF
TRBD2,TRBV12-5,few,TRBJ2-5,TGTGCTAGTGCCGGACTAGCGGGTCTAGGCGAGACCCAGTACTTC,CASAGLAGLGETQYF
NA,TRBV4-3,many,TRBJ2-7,TGCGCCAGCAGCCAAACCGACGGGGCCTACGAGCAGTACTTC,CASSQTDGAYEQYF
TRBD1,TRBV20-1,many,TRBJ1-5,TGCAGTGCTAGAGAGGGGACAGGCAATCAGCCCCAGCATTTT,CSAREGTGNQPQHF
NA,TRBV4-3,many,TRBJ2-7,TGCGCCAGCAGCCAATATCGGGCCTACGAGCAGTACTTC,CASSQYRAYEQYF
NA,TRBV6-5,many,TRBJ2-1,TGTGCCAGCAGTCCTCGGAGTGGGGTTTACAATGAGCAGTTCTTC,CASSPRSGVYNEQFF
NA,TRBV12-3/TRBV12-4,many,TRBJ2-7,TGTGCCAGCAGCTCCGTTTCAACCTCCTACGAGCAGTACTTC,CASSSVSTSYEQYF
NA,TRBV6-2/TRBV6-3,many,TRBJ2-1,TGTGCCAGCAGTTACTCGGTGGAGGGTGGCTACAATGAGCAGTTCTTC,CASSYSVEGGYNEQFF
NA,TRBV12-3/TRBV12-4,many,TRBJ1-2,TGTGCCAGCAGTTTCCAACGAGGGGATGGCTACACCTTC,CASSFQRGDGYTF
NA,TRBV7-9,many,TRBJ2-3,TGTGCCAGCAGCTTAGAAGGCAGACGCACAGATACGCAGTATTTT,CASSLEGRRTDTQYF
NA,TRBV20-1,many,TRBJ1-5,TGCAGTGCTAGAGGGGACGGCAATCAGCCCCAGCATTTT,CSARGDGNQPQHF
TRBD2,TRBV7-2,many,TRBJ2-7,TGTGCCAGCAGCCCCTGGACTAGCGGCGCCTACGAGCAGTACTTC,CASSPWTSGAYEQYF
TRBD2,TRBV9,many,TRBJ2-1,TGTGCCAGCAGCGTAGAGGAGTCGAGTTGGCGGGAGAATGAGCAGTTCTTC,CASSVEESSWRENEQFF
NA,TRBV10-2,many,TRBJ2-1,TGCGCCAGCAGTGCGGCGGGAAATGAGCAGTTCTTC,CASSAAGNEQFF
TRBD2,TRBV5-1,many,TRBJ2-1,TGCGCCAGCACCGACGGAAGCGGGGGGGCCTATAAGTTCGAGCAGTTCTTC,CASTDGSGGAYKFEQFF
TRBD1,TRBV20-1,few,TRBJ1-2,TGCAGTGCGAGAGGGGGACAGTTGCGGACTCCTCTTGGTGGCTACACCTTC,CSARGGQLRTPLGGYTF
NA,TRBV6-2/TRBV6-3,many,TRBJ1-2,TGTGCCAGCAGTTACCCCAGGACAGTGGATGGCTACACCTTC,CASSYPRTVDGYTF
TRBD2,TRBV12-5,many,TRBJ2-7,TGTGCTAGTGGTTTCCCCCCTGGGCGGGGGGACCATTTCTACGAGCAGTACTTC,CASGFPPGRGDHFYEQYF
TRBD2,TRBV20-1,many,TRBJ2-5,TGCAGTGCTAGAGAAGTTAGCGGGAGTATCCGAGAGACCCAGTACTTC,CSAREVSGSIRETQYF